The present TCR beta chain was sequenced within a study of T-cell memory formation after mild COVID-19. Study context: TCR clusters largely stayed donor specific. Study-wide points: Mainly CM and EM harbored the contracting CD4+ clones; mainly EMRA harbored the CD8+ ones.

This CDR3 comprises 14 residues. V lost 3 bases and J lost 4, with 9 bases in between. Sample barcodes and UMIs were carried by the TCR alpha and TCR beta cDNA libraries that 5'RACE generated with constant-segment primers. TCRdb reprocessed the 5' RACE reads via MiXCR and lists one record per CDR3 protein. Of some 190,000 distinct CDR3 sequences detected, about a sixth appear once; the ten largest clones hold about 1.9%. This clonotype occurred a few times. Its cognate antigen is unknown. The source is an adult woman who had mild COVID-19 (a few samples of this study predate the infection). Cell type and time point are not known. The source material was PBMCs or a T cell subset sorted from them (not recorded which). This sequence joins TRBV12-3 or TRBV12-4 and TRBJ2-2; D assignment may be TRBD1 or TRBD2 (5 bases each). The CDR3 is CASSFAGTTGELFF. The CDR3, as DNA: TGTGCCAGCAGTTTTGCAGGGACCACCGGGGAGCTGTTTTTT.